Below, 25 T cell receptor beta chains from the same sample are listed, as sequenced in a study of T cell responses to AZD1222 COVID-19 vaccine. Assay used: immunoSEQ multiplex PCR; TCRdb lists only in-frame clones, some missing. The sample contains about 84,000 clones, 70% to 90% of which appear only once. This specimen was peripheral blood, taken on day 0 of AZD1222 vaccination. The receptors originated from an adult in good health.

This chain joins TRBV6-5 and TRBJ1-2, with 8 bases matching TRBD1. The CDR3 totals 14 residues. V trimming: 4 bases; J trimming: 4 bases; junction bases outside the gene matches: 5. Germline V CDR1 and CDR2: MNHEY, SVGAGI. CDR3 amino acids: CASSSGGYGYGYTF. The CDR3 DNA reads TGTGCCAGCAGTTCAGGGGGCTACGGCTATGGCTACACCTTC.

The chain is built from TRBV5-1 and TRBJ2-7, with D perhaps assigned TRBD1 or TRBD2 (5 bases each). V lost 7 bases, J lost 2 bases, and 10 bases lay in between. This CDR3 has 12 amino acids. Germline CDR1 reads SGHRS; CDR2 reads YFSETQ. CDR3 nucleotide sequence: TGCGCCAGCTGGGGGAATACCTACGAGCAGTACTTC. It yields the protein CASWGNTYEQYF.

The V call is TRBV5-1, the J call TRBJ2-1; possible D gene TRBD2, 6 bases. This CDR3 comprises 16 residues. V was pared by 2 bases and J by 4 bases, with 16 bases between. Per the germline V gene, CDR1 is SGHRS and CDR2 is YFSETQ. The CDR3 is CASSFLGGLTYNEQFF. In DNA form, the CDR3 reads TGCGCCAGCAGCTTCTTGGGAGGCCTGACGTACAATGAGCAGTTCTTC. Full variable domain (rest looked up from reference TRBV5-1 and TRBJ2-1): KAGVTQTPRYLIKTRGQQVTLSCSPISGHRSVSWYQQTPGQGLQFLFEYFSETQRNKGNFPGRFSGRQFSNSRSEMNVSTLELGDSALYLCASSFLGGLTYNEQFFGPGTRLTVL.

The rearrangement links TRBV6-5 to TRBJ1-1; D is ambiguous. V was clipped by 6 bases and J by 3 bases, with 14 bases between them. Germline lookup yields CDR1 MNHEY and CDR2 SVGAGI. The CDR3 is 14 amino acids. CDR3 in DNA: TGTGCCAGCAGCTCGCAAGGGAGGGACACTGAAGCTTTCTTT. It specifies CASSSQGRDTEAFF.

The chain links TRBV2 to TRBJ1-3; D unclear. V was clipped by 5 bases and J by 2 bases, with 13 bases between them. The CDR3 length is 15 residues. The germline V gene encodes CDR1 SNHLY and CDR2 FYNNEI. The CDR3 nucleotides are TGTGCCAGCAGTCCCACGGGCCCCGCTGGAAACACCATATATTTT. This gives the protein CASSPTGPAGNTIYF.

There are a few counts of this clone. V is TRBV2 and J is TRBJ1-3; perhaps TRBD1 as D (5 bases). CDR3 length: 15 amino acids. V gave up 11 bases and J gave up 4 bases, with 21 bases separating them. Germline V gene data show CDR1 as SNHLY and CDR2 as FYNNEI. In DNA form, the CDR3 reads TGTGCCTCCAACCGGGACGCCCAGACGGGAAACACCATATATTTT. The encoded protein is CASNRDAQTGNTIYF.

The rearrangement uses TRBV4-2 and TRBJ2-7; TRBD1 or TRBD2 may be the D gene (5 bases each). The germline V gene has CDR1 LGHNA and CDR2 YNFKEQ. CDR3 size: 16 residues. Trimming cost V 4 bases and J 4 bases, with 20 bases left between them. In nucleotides, the CDR3 is TGTGCCAGCAGCCCTCATGCCAGGGAGTTGGATTACGAGCAGTACTTC. Translating gives CASSPHARELDYEQYF.

This clone was found once. J is TRBJ1-3 and V is TRBV30; possibly TRBD1 for D (5 bases). CDR1 GTSNPN and CDR2 SVGIG come from the germline V gene (reference sequence). The CDR3 has 14 amino acids. DNA for the CDR3: TGTGCTGGCACCTGGGACCCTCTCGGTGACACCATATATTTT. Translated, it gives CAGTWDPLGDTIYF.

The V call is TRBV7-6, the J call TRBJ1-6, with D uncertain. This CDR3 comprises 12 residues. The V gene lost 2 bases and the J gene lost 7 bases, with 3 bases spanning the gap. Germline CDR1 reads SGHVS; CDR2 reads FNYEAQ. The CDR3 loop is CASSLNNSPLHF. In DNA form, the CDR3 reads TGTGCCAGCAGCTTAAACAATTCACCCCTCCACTTT.

The chain is built from TRBV9 and TRBJ2-7; 7 nucleotides agree with TRBD1. The trim removed 1 base at V and 3 bases at J, leaving 7 bases unmatched. CDR1 and CDR2 (germline): SGDLS, YYNGEE. The CDR3 has 15 residues. CDR3 coding DNA: TGTGCCAGCAGCGTAAGGTCGGACAGGAGCTACGAGCAGTACTTC. Translation gives CASSVRSDRSYEQYF. Using reference TRBV9 and TRBJ2-7 for the parts outside the CDR3, the full variable domain is DSGVTQTPKHLITATGQRVTLRCSPRSGDLSVYWYQQSLDQGLQFLIQYYNGEERAKGNILERFSAQQFPDLHSELNLSSLELGDSALYFCASSVRSDRSYEQYFGPGTRLTVT.

This clone was recorded once. The V call is TRBV11-3, the J call TRBJ1-1; the D gene is possibly TRBD1 (5 bases). This CDR3 has 14 amino acids. The V and J ends lost 3 bases and 4 bases respectively, with 12 bases between them. The germline CDR1 and CDR2 sequences are SGHNT and YENEEA. The CDR3 coding sequence is TGTGCCAGCAGCTTCCGTGGGGGGACCACTGAAGCTTTCTTT. Encoded protein: CASSFRGGTTEAFF.

This clone came up once. The V call is TRBV2, the J call TRBJ2-5, with a weak D call TRBD1 (5 bases). This CDR3 has 12 amino acids. CDR1 and CDR2 (germline): SNHLY, FYNNEI. Between the trimmed V and J ends, which lost 6 bases and 5 bases, there was a span of 10 bases. CDR3 in amino acids: CASRNRWETQYF. In DNA form, the CDR3 reads TGTGCCAGCAGGAACAGGTGGGAGACCCAGTACTTC.

The J gene is TRBJ2-3, the V gene TRBV27, with D unclear. This CDR3 has 13 residues. V was clipped by 7 bases and J by 2 bases, with 10 bases between them. Per germline, CDR1 MNHEY and CDR2 SMNVEV (reference sequence). The CDR3 region is CASTRRATDTQYF. CDR3 bases: TGTGCCAGCACCCGAAGGGCCACAGATACGCAGTATTTT.

This chain links TRBV5-4 with TRBJ1-2; a possible D gene is TRBD1 (5 bases). Trimming took off 0 bases at V and 5 bases at J, with 14 bases between the two ends. The CDR3 has 15 residues. Germline V gene sequence: CDR1 SGHNT, CDR2 YYREEE (reference sequence). CDR3 in amino acids: CASSLGGSRLYGYTF. CDR3 DNA sequence: TGTGCCAGCAGCTTGGGGGGCTCTAGGTTATATGGCTACACCTTC.

The chain uses TRBV18 and TRBJ2-1; 8 bases map to TRBD2. Germline trimming cut 2 bases from V and 4 bases from J; bases unmatched to any gene: 4. The CDR3 is 15 residues long. Germline loops: CDR1 KGHSH, CDR2 LQKENI. This CDR3 reads CASSPSGSTYNEQFF. The CDR3, as DNA: TGTGCCAGCTCACCAAGCGGGAGTACTTACAATGAGCAGTTCTTC.

This clone was recorded a few times. This rearrangement joins TRBV30 to TRBJ1-4, with D tentatively TRBD1 (5 bases). V was cut by 0 bases and J by 2 bases, with 13 bases left in between. The CDR3 covers 16 residues. The V gene's germline CDR1 is GTSNPN and CDR2 SVGIG (reference sequence). The CDR3 region has the DNA TGTGCCTGGAGTGTGCCCAAGGGGACGACTAATGAAAAACTGTTTTTT. Its protein product is CAWSVPKGTTNEKLFF.

The genes are TRBV7-2 and TRBJ2-3, with a tentative D call TRBD2 (5 bases). The CDR3 length is 15 residues. Trimming pared 7 bases from V and 2 bases from J, leaving 16 bases between. CDR1 and CDR2 from the germline V gene are SGHTA and FQGNSA. The CDR3 DNA is TGTGCCAGCACCCTTAGCGCTGGGTTCACAGATACGCAGTATTTT. It specifies CASTLSAGFTDTQYF.

This clone has only a few counts. The chain has TRBV5-1 and TRBJ1-2, with D hard to call. From germline, CDR1 is SGHRS and CDR2 YFSETQ. This CDR3 has 14 residues. Trimming pared 0 bases from V and 2 bases from J, leaving 8 bases between. This CDR3 reads CASSLAAQNYGYTF. In DNA, the CDR3 is TGCGCCAGCAGCTTGGCGGCCCAGAACTATGGCTACACCTTC.

This rearrangement joins TRBV30 to TRBJ1-4; D gene ambiguous. CDR3 size: 13 residues. Germline assignment: CDR1 GTSNPN and CDR2 SVGIG (reference sequence). The germline V and J ends were trimmed by 4 bases and 7 bases, with 13 bases remaining between them. The CDR3 is CAWTLATGEKLFF. The CDR3 DNA reads as TGTGCCTGGACCCTGGCTACGGGTGAAAAACTGTTTTTT.

CDR3 nucleotides: TGTGCCAGCTCGGTAGCGGGACCCTTACCCCCGAACACCGGGGAGCTGTTTTTT. It translates to CASSVAGPLPPNTGELFF. The chain combines TRBV18 with TRBJ2-2; 8 bases align to TRBD2. CDR3 length: 18 amino acids. The V gene end was trimmed by 6 bases and the J gene end by 0 bases; junction bases not matched to a gene: 12. Germline-derived CDR1 and CDR2 are KGHSH and LQKENI.

V is TRBV30 and J is TRBJ2-7; D ambiguous. The CDR3 is made up of 13 amino acids. Germline-derived CDR1 and CDR2 are GTSNPN and SVGIG (reference sequence). V was shortened by 3 bases and J by 7 bases, with 16 bases between the two germline ends. CDR3 sequence reads: CAWRKVGPSEQYF. CDR3 coding DNA: TGTGCCTGGAGGAAGGTAGGGCCTAGTGAGCAGTACTTC. The complete variable domain, with remaining parts taken from reference TRBV30 and TRBJ2-7, reads SQTIHQWPATLVQPVGSPLSLECTVEGTSNPNLYWYRQAAGRGLQLLFYSVGIGQISSEVPQNLSASRPQDRQFILSSKKLLLSDSGFYLCAWRKVGPSEQYFGPGTRLTVT.

The genes are TRBV4-1 and TRBJ1-4; D is unresolved. CDR1 and CDR2 (germline): MGHRA, YSYEKL. With 0 bases removed from V and 10 bases from J, the gap between germline ends came to 12 bases. This CDR3 has 14 residues. Here the CDR3 reads CASSQDRIIVKLFF. The DNA of the CDR3 is TGCGCCAGCAGCCAAGACCGGATTATTGTAAAACTGTTTTTT.

This clone showed up just a few times. V and J are TRBV4-2 and TRBJ2-1; D remains unclear. V was cut by 0 bases and J by 3 bases, with 12 bases left in between. The germline V gene encodes CDR1 LGHNA and CDR2 YNFKEQ. The CDR3 spans 16 residues. CDR3: CASSQDWSTIYNEQFF. The CDR3 nucleotides read TGTGCCAGCAGCCAAGATTGGAGCACTATCTACAATGAGCAGTTCTTC.

This chain uses TRBV7-8 with TRBJ2-7, with a tentative D call TRBD1 (5 bases). In germline, CDR1 is SGHVS, CDR2 FQNEAQ. V lost 2 bases, J lost 3 bases, and 8 bases lay in between. This CDR3 spans 13 amino acids. The CDR3 DNA sequence: TGTGCCAGCAGCTTACGACAGAGCTACGAGCAGTACTTC. Amino acid sequence: CASSLRQSYEQYF.

V is TRBV18 and J is TRBJ2-5; TRBD1 agrees at 7 bases. This CDR3 has 14 amino acids. Germline V gene sequence: CDR1 KGHSH, CDR2 LQKENI. The junction had 7 bases not matched to a gene; V was cut back by 4 bases and J by 5 bases. CDR3 nucleotides: TGTGCCAGCTCACAGGGACAGCGCCAGGAGACCCAGTACTTC. It encodes CASSQGQRQETQYF.